One T cell receptor beta chain is described in this entry. No antigen is known for it. Original processing notes: The study took CDR3 differences across clinicopathological groups and made a distant-metastasis classifier for papillary thyroid cancer from them. TCRdb re-processed the PCR reads through MiXCR. The V and J calls, along with clone size, are taken from TCRdb and not from the paper's own processing. The sample has approximately 14,000 clones; roughly 36% are singletons. The sample is drawn from a study of metastatic and nonmetastatic thyroid tumors. Looking at the study overall: Repertoires from malignant and benign thyroid patients were compared across blood and tumor or nodule tissue.

The study's findings and limits: Significantly greater TCR beta diversity was reportedly found in malignant thyroid tumors than in benign nodules (in blood and tumor).

Trimming removed 5 bases from V and 8 bases from J, with 15 bases in between. This CDR3 is 14 amino acids long. Germline CDR1 reads MNHNS; CDR2 reads SASEGT. Until they underwent thyroid surgery, no patient had received any treatment. The sample consisted of tumor tissue. The chain has TRBV6-1 and TRBJ2-2, with TRBD1 as a possible D gene (6 bases). This clonotype was sampled from a male donor with papillary thyroid cancer or a benign thyroid nodule (not recorded which). Some clones in this sample may be carry-over from other donors' samples. The CDR3 loop is CASSSDRLTGELFF. In DNA, the CDR3 is TGTGCCAGCAGTAGTGACAGGTTGACTGGGGAGCTGTTTTTT.